This TCR beta chain emerged from a study of cytomegalovirus exposure and HLA in healthy donors. The study's findings and limits: A classifier reportedly called cytomegalovirus status with high sensitivity and specificity. First-cohort TCR clusters were later found to tend to co-occur in the 120 or so validation repertoires. Confirmation in vitro established that a few CMV-associated chains were specific for CMV antigens.

With respect to this clone: What it recognizes is unknown.

Here immunoSEQ multiplex PCR was the method, and the copy in TCRdb shows in-frame clones only, minus some. Altogether 100,000 to 150,000 clones are present, 89% being singletons, with the ten largest covering about 3%. The CDR3 contains 15 residues. V gave up 4 bases and J gave up 3 bases, with 15 bases separating them. Germline V gives CDR1 WSHSY, CDR2 SAAADI. The V and J genes are TRBV10-2 and TRBJ1-1; maybe TRBD1 (5 bases). Sample: PBMCs. The TCR comes from a man between 25 and 39 years old in good health and CMV-seronegative. The CDR3 sequence: CASSGRGSVDTEAFF. For the CDR3, the DNA is TGCGCCAGCAGTGGAAGGGGATCTGTGGACACTGAAGCTTTCTTT.